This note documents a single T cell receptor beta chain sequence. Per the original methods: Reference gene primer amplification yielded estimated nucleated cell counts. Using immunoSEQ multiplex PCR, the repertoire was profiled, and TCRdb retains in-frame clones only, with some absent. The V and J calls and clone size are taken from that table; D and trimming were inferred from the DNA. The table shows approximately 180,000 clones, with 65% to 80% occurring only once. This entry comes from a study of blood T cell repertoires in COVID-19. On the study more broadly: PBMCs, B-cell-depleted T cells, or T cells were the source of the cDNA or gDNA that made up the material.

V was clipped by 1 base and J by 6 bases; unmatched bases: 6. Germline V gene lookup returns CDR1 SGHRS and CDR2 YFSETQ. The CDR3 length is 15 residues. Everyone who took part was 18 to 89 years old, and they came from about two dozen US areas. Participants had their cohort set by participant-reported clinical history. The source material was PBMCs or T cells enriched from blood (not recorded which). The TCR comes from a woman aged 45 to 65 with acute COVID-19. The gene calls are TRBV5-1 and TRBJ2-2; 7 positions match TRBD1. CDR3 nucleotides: TGCGCCAGCAGCTTGTCTACAGGGGTTCCCGGGGAGCTGTTTTTT. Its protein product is CASSLSTGVPGELFF.